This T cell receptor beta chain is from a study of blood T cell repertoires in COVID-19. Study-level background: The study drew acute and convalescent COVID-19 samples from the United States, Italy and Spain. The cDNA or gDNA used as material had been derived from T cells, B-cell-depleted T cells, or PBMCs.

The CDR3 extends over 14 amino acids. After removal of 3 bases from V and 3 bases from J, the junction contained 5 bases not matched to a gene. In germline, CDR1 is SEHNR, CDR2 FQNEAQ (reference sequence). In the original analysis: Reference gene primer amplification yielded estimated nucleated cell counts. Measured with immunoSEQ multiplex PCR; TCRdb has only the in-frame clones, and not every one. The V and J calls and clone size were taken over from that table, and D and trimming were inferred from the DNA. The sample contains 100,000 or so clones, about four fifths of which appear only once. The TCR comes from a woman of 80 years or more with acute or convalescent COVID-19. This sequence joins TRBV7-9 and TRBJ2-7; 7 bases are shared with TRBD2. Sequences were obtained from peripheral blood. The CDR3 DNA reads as TGTGCCAGCAGCTTTTCAGGGACTAACTACGAGCAGTACTTC. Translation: CASSFSGTNYEQYF. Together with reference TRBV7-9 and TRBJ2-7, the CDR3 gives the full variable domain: DTGVSQNPRHKITKRGQNVTFRCDPISEHNRLYWYRQTLGQGPEFLTYFQNEAQLEKSRLLSDRFSAERPKGSFSTLEIQRTEQGDSAMYLCASSFSGTNYEQYFGPGTRLTVT.